This T cell receptor beta chain was recovered during a study of T-cell reconstitution after alpha-beta-depleted transplantation in children. This clonotype came up many times. Antigen unknown. Study outcomes and limitations: Surviving recipient cells, namely T cells and thymic progenitors, were the source of high day-60 TCRbeta diversity in some patients. In patients about two months after transplant, alpha-beta T cells reportedly arose from several hundred expanded graft clones.

The CDR3 is 13 residues long. V lost 2 bases, J lost 0 bases, and 5 bases lay in between. Germline lookup yields CDR1 SGHRS and CDR2 YFSETQ. For TCRbeta, the library was prepared with unique molecular identifiers. TCRdb redid the calling of the PCR reads with MiXCR, one entry per CDR3 protein. The repertoire consists of about 300,000 distinct CDR3 sequences, with over 9% occurring once and the leading ten covering roughly 7.1%. Source: PBMCs, taken before TCRalphabeta/CD19-depleted stem cell transplant. The sequence came from a boy in the first two years of life with acute myeloid leukemia, due to receive a stem cell transplant. This chain uses TRBV5-1 with TRBJ1-2; D is undetermined. The CDR3 protein is CASSLSPNYGYTF. In DNA, the CDR3 is TGCGCCAGCAGCTTAAGTCCTAACTATGGCTACACCTTC. Based on the CDR3 plus reference TRBV5-1 and TRBJ1-2, the full variable domain is KAGVTQTPRYLIKTRGQQVTLSCSPISGHRSVSWYQQTPGQGLQFLFEYFSETQRNKGNFPGRFSGRQFSNSRSEMNVSTLELGDSALYLCASSLSPNYGYTFGSGTRLTVV.